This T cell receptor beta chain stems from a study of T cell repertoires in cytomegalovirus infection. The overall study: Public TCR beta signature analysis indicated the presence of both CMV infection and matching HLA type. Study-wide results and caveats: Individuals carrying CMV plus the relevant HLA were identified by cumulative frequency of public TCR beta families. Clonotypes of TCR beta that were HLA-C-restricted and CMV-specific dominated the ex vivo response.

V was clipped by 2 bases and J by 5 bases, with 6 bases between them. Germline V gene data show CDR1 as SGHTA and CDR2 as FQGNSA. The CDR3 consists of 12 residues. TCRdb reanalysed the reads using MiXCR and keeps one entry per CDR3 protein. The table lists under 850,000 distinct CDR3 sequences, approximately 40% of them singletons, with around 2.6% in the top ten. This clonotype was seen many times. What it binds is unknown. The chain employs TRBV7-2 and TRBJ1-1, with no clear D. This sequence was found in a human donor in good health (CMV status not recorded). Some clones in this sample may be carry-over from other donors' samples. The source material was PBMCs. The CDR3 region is CASSLRVTEAFF. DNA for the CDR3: TGTGCCAGCAGCTTAAGGGTTACTGAAGCTTTCTTT.